This T cell receptor (beta chain) was found in a study of cytomegalovirus exposure and HLA in healthy donors. Notes on the study in general: Associated with HLA alleles at 0.05 false discovery rate in a later analysis were 15,000 to 20,000 TCR beta sequences.

A few counts support this clone. Antigen unknown. Germline loops: CDR1 SGHTA, CDR2 FQGNSA. This CDR3 comprises 16 residues. Trimming removed 4 bases from V and 13 bases from J, with 29 bases in between. Vbeta (60) and Jbeta (13) primers were used in the PCR. Profiled with immunoSEQ multiplex PCR; TCRdb holds only in-frame clones, not every one. This sample has fewer than 55,000 clones, with about 71% found just once. Sequenced material: PBMCs. The sequence came from a woman between 50 and 59 years old in good health and CMV-seropositive. The chain links TRBV7-2 to TRBJ2-7; D is possibly TRBD2 (6 bases). This CDR3 reads CASSSTGPTRAGKLYF. In nucleotides, the CDR3 is TGTGCCAGCAGCTCCACCGGCCCGACTAGGGCGGGAAAACTATACTTC.